This TCR beta chain was recovered during a study of cytomegalovirus exposure and HLA in healthy donors. For the study at large: Across 300 to 400 genotyped donors, just over 80% landed in the Caucasian-associated ancestry cluster. Whole-study results and caveats: Apart from CMV serostatus, no immune exposure information was available. Investigators reported some 150 TCR beta chains as tied to cytomegalovirus. According to an earlier analysis, most TCR beta V segments yielded productive rearrangements about 87% or about 30% of the time.

It was with 60 Vbeta and 13 Jbeta primers that the PCR ran. TCRdb keeps only in-frame clones here, not all; method: immunoSEQ multiplex PCR. Of 100,000 to 140,000 clones listed, roughly 76% are singletons. The CDR3 extends over 15 amino acids. Trimming stripped 5 bases from V and 7 bases from J, with 19 bases between. CDR1 is LNHNV, CDR2 YYDKDF, per germline (reference sequence). Points on this clone: Its matching antigen is unknown.

The sample taken for sequencing was PBMCs. The sequence came from a man aged 18 to 35 in good health and CMV-seronegative. The chain joins TRBV15 to TRBJ2-3; D is ambiguous. The CDR3 DNA follows: TGTGCCACCAGCGGTACCGTCACCTCACAGAATACGCAGTATTTT. Its protein product is CATSGTVTSQNTQYF.